This T cell receptor (beta chain) is from a study of CD8+CD57+ T cells in acquired aplastic anemia. Study context: Mean yield of DNA from sorted CD4+ and CD8+ cells was roughly 3.2 ug. Study-level results: No significant patient-versus-control difference appeared in CD8+ Simpson's diversity.

With respect to this clonotype: The antigen is undetermined.

Patients who underwent sequencing had shown CD8+CD57+ cell expansion by flow cytometry. Patients uniformly had severe acquired aplastic anemia. Genomic DNA templated the TCR beta VDJ and CDR3 profiling. TCRdb ran MiXCR on the reads and lists one entry per CDR3 protein. This table has approximately 220,000 distinct CDR3 sequences, roughly 53% appearing once. The specimen sequenced was sorted CD4+, CD8+, or CD8+CD57+ T cells (not recorded which) from PBMCs. The receptor comes from a human donor with aplastic anemia.

CDR3 in DNA: TGCGCCAGCAGCTCGATTATAGCGGGATCGGGAGAGACCCAGTACTTC. Protein product: CASSSIIAGSGETQYF. The rearrangement uses TRBV5-1 and TRBJ2-5; 8 bases match TRBD2. CDR1 SGHRS and CDR2 YFSETQ come from the germline V gene. V dropped 3 bases and J dropped 4; count of bases not matched to a gene: 11. This CDR3 has 16 amino acids.